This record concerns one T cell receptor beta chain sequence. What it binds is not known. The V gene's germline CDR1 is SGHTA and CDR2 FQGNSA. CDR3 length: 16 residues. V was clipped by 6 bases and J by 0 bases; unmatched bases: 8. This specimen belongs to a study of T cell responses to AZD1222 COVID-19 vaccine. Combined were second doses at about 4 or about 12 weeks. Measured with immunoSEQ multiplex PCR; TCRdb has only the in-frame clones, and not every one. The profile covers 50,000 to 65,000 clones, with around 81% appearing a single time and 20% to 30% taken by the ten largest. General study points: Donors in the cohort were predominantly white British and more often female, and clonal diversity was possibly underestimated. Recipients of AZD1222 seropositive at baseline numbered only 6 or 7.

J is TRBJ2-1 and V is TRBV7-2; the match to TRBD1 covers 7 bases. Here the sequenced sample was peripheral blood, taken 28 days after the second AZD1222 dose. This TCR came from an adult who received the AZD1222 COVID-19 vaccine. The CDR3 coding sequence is TGTGCCAGCAGGCGCCCCCGGGACAGCTCCTACAATGAGCAGTTCTTC. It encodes CASRRPRDSSYNEQFF. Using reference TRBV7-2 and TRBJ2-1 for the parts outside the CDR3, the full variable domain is GAGVSQSPSNKVTEKGKDVELRCDPISGHTALYWYRQSLGQGLEFLIYFQGNSAPDKSGLPSDRFSAERTGGSVSTLTIQRTQQEDSAVYLCASRRPRDSSYNEQFFGPGTRLTVL.